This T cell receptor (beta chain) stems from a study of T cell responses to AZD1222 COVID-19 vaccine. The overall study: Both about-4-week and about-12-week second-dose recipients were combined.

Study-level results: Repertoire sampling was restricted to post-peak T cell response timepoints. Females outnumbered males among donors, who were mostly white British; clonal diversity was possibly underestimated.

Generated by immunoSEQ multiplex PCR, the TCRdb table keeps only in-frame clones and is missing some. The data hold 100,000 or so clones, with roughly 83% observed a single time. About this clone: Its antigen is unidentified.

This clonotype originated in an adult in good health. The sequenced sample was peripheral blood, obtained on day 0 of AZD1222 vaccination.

Written as DNA, the CDR3 is TGTGCCAGCAGCAACGGGGACAGGCAACTCTCTGGAAACACCATATATTTT. Amino acids: CASSNGDRQLSGNTIYF. This chain uses TRBV2 with TRBJ1-3, with 8 bases aligning to TRBD1. The CDR3 extends over 17 amino acids. Germline V gives CDR1 SNHLY, CDR2 FYNNEI. The trim removed 6 bases at V and 0 bases at J, leaving 10 bases unmatched.